The 17 T cell receptor beta chains below all came from one sample that was sequenced in a study of Graves' ophthalmopathy and Graves' hyperthyroidism. Using RNA transcripts, the TCR beta CDR3 regions were amplified. HTBI primers were used in a first-round RT-PCR, which preceded a second-round multiplex PCR. TCRdb independently ran MiXCR on the multiplex PCR reads; one entry per CDR3 protein. The sample has 400,000 to 450,000 distinct CDR3 sequences, over 20% seen once. The sequencing input was peripheral blood. The receptors shown here come from a woman under 30 with stable Graves' hyperthyroidism.

The chain carries TRBV6-2 or TRBV6-3 and TRBJ1-2; weak D call: TRBD1 (5 bases). This CDR3 region has 16 residues. Germline CDR1 is MNHEY and CDR2 is SVGEGT. Trimming cost V 6 bases and J 5 bases, with 22 bases left between them. The CDR3 nucleotides read TGTGCCAGCAGGCTCCGGGGCCAGATTGCACCTTATGGCTACACCTTC. Translated: CASRLRGQIAPYGYTF.

The table lists this clonotype with many counts. The chain couples TRBV30 to TRBJ1-2, with D unclear. Germline loops: CDR1 GTSNPN, CDR2 SVGIG (reference sequence). The CDR3 loop spans 13 amino acids. The V gene lost 4 bases and the J gene lost 0 bases, with 9 bases spanning the gap. In nucleotides, the CDR3 is TGTGCCTGGATCCCCGGTTCTAACTATGGCTACACCTTC. Residues: CAWIPGSNYGYTF.

This clonotype was observed many times. The J gene is TRBJ2-7, the V gene TRBV20-1, with a weak D call TRBD2 (6 bases). CDR1 is DFQATT and CDR2 is SNEGSKA in the germline V gene (reference sequence). V was cut by 6 bases and J by 4 bases, with 19 bases left in between. The CDR3 is 14 amino acids. The CDR3 region is CSASRRDFLYEQYF. The DNA for the CDR3 is TGCAGTGCCTCAAGACGGGACTTCCTATACGAGCAGTACTTC.

This clonotype has ten or more counts. The CDR3 loop is CASSLLAGGPQETQYF. DNA for the CDR3: TGTGCCAGCAGCTTACTAGCGGGAGGCCCACAAGAGACCCAGTACTTC. The chain couples TRBV11-2 to TRBJ2-5; TRBD2 aligns across 11 bases. Unmatched junction bases numbered 4, after V lost 2 bases and J lost 2 bases. The CDR3 is 16 residues long. CDR1 is SGHAT and CDR2 is FQNNGV in the germline V gene.

The chain joins TRBV6-1 to TRBJ2-7; possibly TRBD1 for D (6 bases). Germline lookup yields CDR1 MNHNS and CDR2 SASEGT. V was clipped by 4 bases and J by 4 bases, with 17 bases between them. The length of the CDR3 is 15 residues. CDR3 protein: CASSGPGTTFYEQYF. CDR3 DNA: TGTGCCAGCAGTGGTCCTGGGACAACTTTTTACGAGCAGTACTTC.

This clonotype was seen at least ten times. J is TRBJ2-7 and V is TRBV7-9, with 10 bases matching TRBD2. The CDR3 loop spans 15 amino acids. Trimming cost V 5 bases and J 3 bases; bases outside gene matches: 7. The V gene's germline CDR1 is SEHNR and CDR2 FQNEAQ (reference sequence). DNA for the CDR3: TGTGCCAGCAGCCCCGCGGGACTAGCGAGCTACGAGCAGTACTTC. The encoded protein is CASSPAGLASYEQYF.

This clonotype was detected many times. The chain employs TRBV20-1 and TRBJ1-5, with D tentatively TRBD1 (5 bases). V shed 2 bases and J shed 4 bases, with 9 bases lying between them. The germline V gene encodes CDR1 DFQATT and CDR2 SNEGSKA (reference sequence). The CDR3 sequence is 13 residues long. CDR3 DNA sequence: TGCAGTGCTAGATGGGGGGAGAATCAGCCCCAGCATTTT. Amino acids: CSARWGENQPQHF.

There are many counts of this clonotype. This chain connects TRBV29-1 to TRBJ2-2; D uncertain. Germline V gene data show CDR1 as SQVTM and CDR2 as ANQGSEA. CDR3 length: 13 residues. Trimming removed 6 bases at V and 4 bases at J, with 12 bases between. The CDR3 nucleotides are TGCAGCGTCAGTACCTTGATCACCGGGGAGCTGTTTTTT. Amino acid sequence: CSVSTLITGELFF.

This clonotype appeared a few times. The rearrangement uses TRBV20-1 and TRBJ1-1; maybe TRBD1 (6 bases). The CDR3 is 12 amino acids. Trimming removed 6 bases from V and 5 bases from J, with 13 bases in between. Germline loops: CDR1 DFQATT, CDR2 SNEGSKA (reference sequence). CDR3 nucleotide sequence: TGCAGTGCAAGACGGGGGCGGACTGAAGCTTTCTTT. It codes for CSARRGRTEAFF.

This clonotype was counted many times. This chain joins TRBV29-1 and TRBJ2-5; TRBD2 aligns across 9 bases. This CDR3 has 15 amino acids. The V gene's germline CDR1 is SQVTM and CDR2 ANQGSEA. The V gene end was trimmed by 6 bases and the J gene end by 3 bases; junction bases not matched to a gene: 11. Here the CDR3 reads CSVGGASGMKETQYF. The DNA for the CDR3 is TGCAGCGTCGGGGGGGCTAGCGGGATGAAAGAGACCCAGTACTTC.

Concerning this clonotype itself: One end of the junction does not line up with germline, which may come from a read error. The rearrangement joins TRBV12-3 or TRBV12-4 to TRBJ2-7; the match to TRBD2 covers 7 bases. The CDR3 spans 11 residues. The CDR3 DNA reads as TGTGCCAGCATCCGGGGGGACGATCAGTACTTC. Protein: CASIRGDDQYF.

This sequence joins TRBV4-1 and TRBJ2-4, with 10 nucleotides matching TRBD1. The CDR3 spans 16 residues. Germline V CDR1 and CDR2: MGHRA, YSYEKL. V lost 3 bases to trimming and J lost 6 bases; unmatched junction nucleotides: 8. CDR3 sequence reads: CASSHPLRDRGNIQYF. The CDR3 DNA reads as TGCGCCAGCAGCCACCCCCTCCGGGACAGGGGAAACATTCAGTACTTC.

This clonotype showed up many times. V gene TRBV6-1 combines with J gene TRBJ1-2, with D possibly matching TRBD1 (6 bases). Trimming shortened V by 1 base and J by 2 bases, and 8 bases separated the two germline ends. The germline V gene has CDR1 MNHNS and CDR2 SASEGT. This CDR3 spans 14 amino acids. The DNA for the CDR3 is TGTGCCAGCAGTGAAGTGGACAGAAACTATGGCTACACCTTC. As protein: CASSEVDRNYGYTF.

This clonotype was counted many times. This chain connects TRBV2 to TRBJ2-2, with TRBD2 matching 9 bases. The V and J ends lost 4 bases and 3 bases, in that order; junction bases with no gene match: 3. Germline CDR1 and CDR2: SNHLY and FYNNEI. The CDR3 consists of 15 residues. DNA of the CDR3: TGTGCCAGCAGTGTGGTAGCGGGAGACACCGGGGAGCTGTTTTTT. It codes for CASSVVAGDTGELFF.

This clonotype was seen at least ten times. The CDR3 DNA is TGTGCCAGCAGTCGCCGTCCGGGACTGGATACCTACGAGCAGTACTTC. It yields the protein CASSRRPGLDTYEQYF. V and J are TRBV12-3 or TRBV12-4 and TRBJ2-7, with TRBD2 as a possible D gene (6 bases). This CDR3 comprises 16 residues. V lost 5 bases and J lost 2, with 19 bases in between.

This clonotype was seen at least ten times. The chain carries TRBV7-2 and TRBJ2-7, with TRBD2 matching over 8 bases. J gave up 6 bases and V 5 bases, and 9 bases lay outside the gene matches. The V gene's germline CDR1 is SGHTA and CDR2 FQGNSA. This CDR3 comprises 14 residues. The CDR3 DNA sequence: TGTGCCAGCAGCGCATCCGGGACTAGTCGCGAGCAGTACTTC. Translating gives CASSASGTSREQYF.

With respect to this clonotype: A much bigger clone sits one base away, suggesting this may be a read error. The chain has TRBV7-3 and TRBJ1-1; D is uncertain. The CDR3 loop spans 17 amino acids. The germline V gene has CDR1 SGHTA and CDR2 FQGTGA. Trimming cost V 2 bases and J 6 bases, with 22 bases left between them. The CDR3 DNA sequence: TGTGCCAGCAGCTTAGGTCTTTCGGGGTGGCCTCCCTCTGAAGCTTTCTTT. Its protein product is CASSLGLSGWPPSEAFF.